Shown below are 19 T cell receptor beta chains from a single sample sequenced in a study of blood T cell repertoires in COVID-19. Some clones are missing from TCRdb's copy, which holds only in-frame ones; the method was immunoSEQ multiplex PCR. The table records approximately 150,000 clones, roughly 83% of them present only once. Sequenced: PBMCs or T cells enriched from blood (not recorded which). The receptors shown here come from a man aged 70 or older who had been exposed to COVID-19.

The V gene is TRBV2, the J gene TRBJ2-1, with 10 bases identical to TRBD2. Trimming at V came to 7 bases and at J to 10 bases, leaving 7 bases not matched to a gene. Per the germline V gene, CDR1 is SNHLY and CDR2 is FYNNEI. This CDR3 spans 13 amino acids. CDR3 coding DNA: TGTGCCAGCACGAAGCGGGAGGGTGGGGAGCAGTTCTTC. Protein sequence: CASTKREGGEQFF.

This chain uses TRBV16 with TRBJ2-2; D remains unclear. The CDR3 sequence is 13 residues long. Looked up from germline, CDR1 is KGHSY and CDR2 is FQNENV. V was pared by 2 bases and J by 7 bases, with 8 bases between. The CDR3: CASSQKLGGELFF. DNA for the CDR3: TGTGCCAGCAGCCAAAAGCTCGGCGGGGAGCTGTTTTTT.

V gene TRBV6-5 combines with J gene TRBJ1-3; D call uncertain. CDR3 size: 13 residues. Trimming left V 11 bases short and J 4 bases short, with 15 bases between. Germline assignment: CDR1 MNHEY and CDR2 SVGAGI. The CDR3 here is CALKTAGGNTIYF. As DNA, the CDR3 is TGTGCCCTAAAGACGGCCGGGGGAAACACCATATATTTT.

The chain recombines TRBV7-8 with TRBJ2-2, with 7 bases aligning to TRBD2. Trimming at V came to 0 bases and at J to 0 bases, leaving 7 bases not matched to a gene. CDR3 length equals 18 residues. Germline V lookup: CDR1 SGHVS, CDR2 FQNEAQ. The CDR3 nucleotides are TGTGCCAGCAGCTTAGCCCCTGAGCTAGCGGCGAACACCGGGGAGCTGTTTTTT. Translation: CASSLAPELAANTGELFF.

The chain employs TRBV4-3 and TRBJ2-6; D unclear. Trimming shortened V by 4 bases and J by 0 bases, and 10 bases separated the two germline ends. There are 16 residues in the CDR3. In germline, CDR1 is LGHNA, CDR2 YSLEER. CDR3 residues: CASSPSFSSGANVLTF. The CDR3, as DNA: TGCGCCAGCAGCCCCTCGTTCAGCTCTGGGGCCAACGTCCTGACTTTC.

This sequence joins TRBV6-4 and TRBJ2-1; D call uncertain. Trimming took off 0 bases at V and 5 bases at J, with 8 bases between the two ends. Per the germline V gene, CDR1 is MRHNA and CDR2 is SNTAGT. The CDR3 has 14 residues. The CDR3 DNA reads TGTGCCAGCAGTGACTCGAGTATGGACAATGAGCAGTTCTTC. Protein sequence: CASSDSSMDNEQFF.

The V call is TRBV6-5, the J call TRBJ2-7, with D maybe TRBD1 (6 bases). The length of the CDR3 is 15 residues. Trimming stripped 2 bases from V and 2 bases from J, with 13 bases between. In germline, CDR1 is MNHEY, CDR2 SVGAGI. CDR3 protein: CASSYDPGQAYEQYF. The CDR3 nucleotides are TGTGCCAGCAGTTACGACCCGGGACAAGCCTACGAGCAGTACTTC.

As for this clone: The junction shows a germline mismatch at one end, possibly a read error. This chain connects TRBV28 to TRBJ2-7, with D possibly being TRBD1 (5 bases). There are 14 residues in the CDR3. The germline V gene has CDR1 MDHEN and CDR2 SYDVKM. The CDR3 reads CASSQGYLSFEQYF. In DNA form, the CDR3 reads TGTGCCAGCAGCCAGGGTTACCTCTCCTTCGAGCAGTACTTC.

The chain couples TRBV4-3 to TRBJ2-2; TRBD1 aligns across 7 bases. Germline loops: CDR1 LGHNA, CDR2 YSLEER. There are 15 residues in the CDR3. The J segment lost 8 bases and the V segment lost 4 bases, leaving 10 bases of the junction unmatched. This chain's CDR3 is CASSRMTGRIGELFF. As DNA, the CDR3 is TGCGCCAGCAGCCGCATGACAGGGCGTATAGGGGAGCTGTTTTTT.

V usage is TRBV7-8 and J usage is TRBJ2-3, with D uncertain. Trimming left V 4 bases short and J 3 bases short, with 5 bases between. Germline V gene sequence: CDR1 SGHVS, CDR2 FQNEAQ. The CDR3 loop spans 12 amino acids. The CDR3 coding sequence is TGTGCCAGCAGCTCCCTGACAGATACGCAGTATTTT. Its protein is CASSSLTDTQYF.

This clone was detected a few times. V and J are TRBV2 and TRBJ2-1, with D perhaps matching TRBD2 (5 bases). Trimming stripped 7 bases from V and 10 bases from J, with 17 bases between. CDR3 length: 13 amino acids. Germline V gene lookup returns CDR1 SNHLY and CDR2 FYNNEI. The CDR3 is CASTVNGVREQFF. For the CDR3, the DNA is TGTGCCAGCACCGTGAACGGGGTTCGGGAGCAGTTCTTC.

The chain couples TRBV10-3 to TRBJ2-4; D might be TRBD1 (5 bases). This CDR3 is 13 amino acids long. Trimming stripped 4 bases from V and 5 bases from J, with 9 bases between. CDR1 ENHRY and CDR2 SYGVKD come from the germline V gene. CDR3 amino acids: CAISVDRQNIQYF. CDR3 nucleotides: TGTGCCATCAGTGTTGACAGACAAAACATTCAGTACTTC.

V usage is TRBV2 and J usage is TRBJ1-4; the D gene is possibly TRBD1 (5 bases). Germline values: CDR1 SNHLY, CDR2 FYNNEI. Deletions cut 9 bases from V and 6 bases from J, with 17 bases between. This CDR3 spans 14 amino acids. CDR3 sequence (DNA): TGTGCCAGTCTTGTGGGGGGTGGAGATGAAAAACTGTTTTTT. It translates to CASLVGGGDEKLFF.

The rearrangement uses TRBV2 and TRBJ1-1; D call uncertain. The CDR3 covers 14 residues. V lost 3 bases and J lost 4, with 12 bases in between. The V gene's germline CDR1 is SNHLY and CDR2 FYNNEI. The CDR3 loop is CASSERWGGTEAFF. DNA of the CDR3: TGTGCCAGCAGTGAGAGGTGGGGAGGCACTGAAGCTTTCTTT. Full variable domain (rest looked up from reference TRBV2 and TRBJ1-1): EPEVTQTPSHQVTQMGQEVILRCVPISNHLYFYWYRQILGQKVEFLVSFYNNEISEKSEIFDDQFSVERPDGSNFTLKIRSTKLEDSAMYFCASSERWGGTEAFFGQGTRLTVV.

The rearrangement links TRBV19 to TRBJ1-2; no clear D gene. The CDR3 is made up of 15 amino acids. Germline V gene sequence: CDR1 LNHDA, CDR2 SQIVND (reference sequence). The ends were cut back, 7 bases at V and 2 bases at J, with 17 bases in the middle. CDR3 sequence (DNA): TGTGCCAGTACTCCTACGGCCCACAGCAACTATGGCTACACCTTC. Its translation: CASTPTAHSNYGYTF.

This chain connects TRBV15 to TRBJ2-5, with a possible D match to TRBD2 (6 bases). There are 13 residues in the CDR3. The V and J ends lost 5 bases and 5 bases respectively, with 12 bases between them. Germline CDR1 reads LNHNV; CDR2 reads YYDKDF (reference sequence). The CDR3 is CATSGTLGETQYF. The CDR3 DNA reads as TGTGCCACCAGCGGGACTCTTGGTGAGACCCAGTACTTC. Variable domain in full (rest from reference TRBV15 and TRBJ2-5): DAMVIQNPRYQVTQFGKPVTLSCSQTLNHNVMYWYQQKSSQAPKLLFHYYDKDFNNEADTPDNFQSRRPNTSFCFLDIRSPGLGDTAMYLCATSGTLGETQYFGPGTRLLVL.

The chain employs TRBV18 and TRBJ1-1, with 7 bases identical to TRBD1. CDR1 KGHSH and CDR2 LQKENI come from the germline V gene. The CDR3 has 14 residues. V shed 5 bases and J 3 bases; nucleotides not matched to a gene: 6. The CDR3 nucleotides are TGTGCCAGCTCATTTGGACAGGAGTACACTGAAGCTTTCTTT. It encodes CASSFGQEYTEAFF.

The gene calls are TRBV6-5 and TRBJ1-2, with unresolved D. Trimming stripped 6 bases from V and 8 bases from J, with 16 bases between. CDR3 length: 13 residues. Per the germline V gene, CDR1 is MNHEY and CDR2 is SVGAGI. The DNA for the CDR3 is TGTGCCAGCAGCGGACTAACGTCTGGCGGCTACACCTTC. Protein: CASSGLTSGGYTF.

The chain is built from TRBV7-2 and TRBJ1-2; 8 bases agree with TRBD1. With V trimmed by 5 bases and J by 4 bases, 9 bases remained unmatched. CDR3 length: 15 amino acids. Germline V gives CDR1 SGHTA, CDR2 FQGNSA. Here the CDR3 DNA reads TGTGCCAGCAGCCCGGACAGGGACCGAAGCTATGGCTACACCTTC. As protein: CASSPDRDRSYGYTF.